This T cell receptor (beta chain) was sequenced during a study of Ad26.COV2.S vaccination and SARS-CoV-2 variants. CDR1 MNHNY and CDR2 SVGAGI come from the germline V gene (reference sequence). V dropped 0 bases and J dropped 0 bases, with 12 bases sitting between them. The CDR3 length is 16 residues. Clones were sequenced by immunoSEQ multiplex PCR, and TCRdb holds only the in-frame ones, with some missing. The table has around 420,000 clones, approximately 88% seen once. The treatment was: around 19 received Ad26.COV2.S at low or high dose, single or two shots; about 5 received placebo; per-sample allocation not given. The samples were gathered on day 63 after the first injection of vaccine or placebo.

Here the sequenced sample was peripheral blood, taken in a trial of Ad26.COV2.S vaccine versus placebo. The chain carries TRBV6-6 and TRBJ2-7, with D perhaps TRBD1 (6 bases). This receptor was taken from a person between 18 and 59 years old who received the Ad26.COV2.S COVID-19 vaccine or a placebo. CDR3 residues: CASSYSRDRSSYEQYF. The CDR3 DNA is TGTGCCAGCAGTTACTCGCGTGACAGGAGCTCCTACGAGCAGTACTTC.